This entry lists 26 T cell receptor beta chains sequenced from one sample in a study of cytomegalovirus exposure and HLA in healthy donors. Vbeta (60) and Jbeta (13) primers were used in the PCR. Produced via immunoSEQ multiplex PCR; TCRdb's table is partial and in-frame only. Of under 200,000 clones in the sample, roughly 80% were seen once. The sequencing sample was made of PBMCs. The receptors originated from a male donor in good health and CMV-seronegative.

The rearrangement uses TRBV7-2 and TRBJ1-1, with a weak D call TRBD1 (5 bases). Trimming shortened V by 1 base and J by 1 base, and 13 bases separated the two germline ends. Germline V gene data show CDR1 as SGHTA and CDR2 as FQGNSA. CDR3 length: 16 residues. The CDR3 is CASSLVAGQGNTEAFF. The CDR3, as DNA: TGTGCCAGCAGCTTAGTTGCCGGTCAGGGGAACACTGAAGCTTTCTTT.

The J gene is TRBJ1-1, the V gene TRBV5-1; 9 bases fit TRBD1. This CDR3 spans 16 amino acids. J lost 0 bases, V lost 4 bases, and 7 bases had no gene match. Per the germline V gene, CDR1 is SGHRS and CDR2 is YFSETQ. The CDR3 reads CASSEGTGYLNTEAFF. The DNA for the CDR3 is TGCGCCAGCAGCGAAGGGACAGGGTACCTGAACACTGAAGCTTTCTTT.

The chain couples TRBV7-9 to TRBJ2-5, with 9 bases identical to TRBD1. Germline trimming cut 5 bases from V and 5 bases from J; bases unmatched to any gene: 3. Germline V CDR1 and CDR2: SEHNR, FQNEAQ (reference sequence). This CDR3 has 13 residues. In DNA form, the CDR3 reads TGTGCCAGCAGCCGGACAGGGGTGGAGACCCAGTACTTC. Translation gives CASSRTGVETQYF.

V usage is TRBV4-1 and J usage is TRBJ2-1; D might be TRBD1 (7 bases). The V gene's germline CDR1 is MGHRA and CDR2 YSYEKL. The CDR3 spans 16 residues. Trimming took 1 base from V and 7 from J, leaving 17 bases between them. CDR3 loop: CASSQGSGRGENEQFF. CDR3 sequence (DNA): TGCGCCAGCAGCCAAGGATCGGGCAGGGGGGAGAATGAGCAGTTCTTC.

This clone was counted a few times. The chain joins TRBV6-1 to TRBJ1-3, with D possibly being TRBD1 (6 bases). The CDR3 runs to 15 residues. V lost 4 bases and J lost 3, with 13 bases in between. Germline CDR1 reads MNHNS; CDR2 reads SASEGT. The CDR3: CASSVQGGYGNTIYF. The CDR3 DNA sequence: TGTGCCAGCAGTGTACAGGGTGGATATGGAAACACCATATATTTT.

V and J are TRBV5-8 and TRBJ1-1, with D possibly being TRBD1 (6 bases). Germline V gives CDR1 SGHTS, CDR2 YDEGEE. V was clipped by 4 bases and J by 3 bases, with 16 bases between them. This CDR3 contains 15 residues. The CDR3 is CASSPGGGVDTEAFF. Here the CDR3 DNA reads TGTGCCAGCAGCCCCGGAGGGGGGGTCGACACTGAAGCTTTCTTT.

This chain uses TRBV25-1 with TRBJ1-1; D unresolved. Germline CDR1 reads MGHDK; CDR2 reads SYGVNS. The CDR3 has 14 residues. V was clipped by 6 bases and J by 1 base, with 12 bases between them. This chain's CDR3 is CASRPGLTNTEAFF. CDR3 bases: TGTGCCAGCAGACCAGGACTTACGAACACTGAAGCTTTCTTT.

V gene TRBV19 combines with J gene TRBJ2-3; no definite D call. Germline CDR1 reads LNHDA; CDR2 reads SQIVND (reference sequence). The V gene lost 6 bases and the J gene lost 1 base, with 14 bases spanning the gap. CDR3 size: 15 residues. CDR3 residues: CASRNRGMGTDTQYF. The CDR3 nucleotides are TGTGCCAGTAGGAACCGCGGCATGGGCACAGATACGCAGTATTTT.

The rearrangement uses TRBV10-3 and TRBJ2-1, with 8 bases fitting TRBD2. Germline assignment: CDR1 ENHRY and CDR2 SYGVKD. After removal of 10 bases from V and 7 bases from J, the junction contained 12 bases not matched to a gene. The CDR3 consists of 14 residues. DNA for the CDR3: TGTGCCACCCGGGAGGGCACCCTGGGGAATGAGCAGTTCTTC. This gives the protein CATREGTLGNEQFF.

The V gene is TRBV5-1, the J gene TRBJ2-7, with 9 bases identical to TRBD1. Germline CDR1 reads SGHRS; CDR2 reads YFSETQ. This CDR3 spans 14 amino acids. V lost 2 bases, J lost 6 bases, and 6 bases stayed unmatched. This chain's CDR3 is CASSLSGTGTEQYF. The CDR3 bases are TGCGCCAGCAGCTTATCCGGGACAGGGACCGAGCAGTACTTC.

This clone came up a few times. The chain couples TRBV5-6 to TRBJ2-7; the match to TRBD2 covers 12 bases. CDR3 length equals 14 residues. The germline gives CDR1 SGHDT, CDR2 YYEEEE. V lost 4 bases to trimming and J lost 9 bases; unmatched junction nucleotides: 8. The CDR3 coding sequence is TGTGCCAGCAGCAGACTAGCGGGGGCTAAGGGGCAGTACTTC. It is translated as CASSRLAGAKGQYF.

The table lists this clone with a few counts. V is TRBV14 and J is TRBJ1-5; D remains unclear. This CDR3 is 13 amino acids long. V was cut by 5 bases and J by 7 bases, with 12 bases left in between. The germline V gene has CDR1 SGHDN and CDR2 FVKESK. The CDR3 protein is CASSDQEDQPQHF. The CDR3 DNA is TGTGCCAGCAGCGATCAGGAGGACCAGCCCCAGCATTTT.

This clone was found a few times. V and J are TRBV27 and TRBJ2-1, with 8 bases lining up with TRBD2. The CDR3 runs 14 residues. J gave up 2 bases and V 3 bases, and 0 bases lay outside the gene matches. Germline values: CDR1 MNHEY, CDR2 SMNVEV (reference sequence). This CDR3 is CASSFGGAYNEQFF. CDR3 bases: TGTGCCAGCAGTTTCGGGGGGGCCTACAATGAGCAGTTCTTC.

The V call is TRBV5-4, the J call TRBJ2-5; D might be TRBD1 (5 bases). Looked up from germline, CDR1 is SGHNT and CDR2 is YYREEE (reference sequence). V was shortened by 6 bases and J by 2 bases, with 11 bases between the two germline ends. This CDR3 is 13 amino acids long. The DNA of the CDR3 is TGTGCCAGCACCCCAGGGTTGCAAGAGACCCAGTACTTC. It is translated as CASTPGLQETQYF.

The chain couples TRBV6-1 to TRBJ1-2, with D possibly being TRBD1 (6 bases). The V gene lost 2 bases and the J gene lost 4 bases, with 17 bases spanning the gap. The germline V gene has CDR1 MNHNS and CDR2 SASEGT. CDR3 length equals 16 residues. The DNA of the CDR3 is TGTGCCAGCAGTGAATCCCCAGGGGCCTTCGCCTATGGCTACACCTTC. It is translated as CASSESPGAFAYGYTF.

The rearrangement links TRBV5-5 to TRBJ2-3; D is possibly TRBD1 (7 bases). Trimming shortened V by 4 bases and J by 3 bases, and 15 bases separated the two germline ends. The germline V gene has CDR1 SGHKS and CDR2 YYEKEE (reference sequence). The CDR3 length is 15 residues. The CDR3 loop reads CASSLTGRWTDTQYF. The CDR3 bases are TGTGCCAGCAGCCTGACAGGGAGGTGGACAGATACGCAGTATTTT.

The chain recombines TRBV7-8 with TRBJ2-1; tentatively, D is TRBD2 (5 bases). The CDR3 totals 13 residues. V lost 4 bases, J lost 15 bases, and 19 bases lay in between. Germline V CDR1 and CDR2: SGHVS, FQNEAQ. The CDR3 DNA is TGTGCCAGCAGCTCAATATTGGACTCCGGAACGTTCTTC. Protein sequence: CASSSILDSGTFF.

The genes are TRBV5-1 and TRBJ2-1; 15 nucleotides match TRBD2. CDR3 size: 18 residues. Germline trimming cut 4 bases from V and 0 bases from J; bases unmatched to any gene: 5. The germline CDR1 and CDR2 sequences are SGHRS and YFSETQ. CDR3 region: CASSQGLAGGRSYNEQFF. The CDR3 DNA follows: TGCGCCAGCAGCCAGGGACTAGCGGGGGGACGCTCCTACAATGAGCAGTTCTTC.

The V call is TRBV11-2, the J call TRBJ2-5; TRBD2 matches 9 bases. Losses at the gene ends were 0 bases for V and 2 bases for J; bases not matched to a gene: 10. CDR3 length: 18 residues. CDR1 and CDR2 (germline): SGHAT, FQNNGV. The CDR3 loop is CASSLDRRRGGLQETQYF. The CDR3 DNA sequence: TGTGCCAGCAGCTTAGATCGGAGGCGGGGGGGCCTGCAAGAGACCCAGTACTTC.

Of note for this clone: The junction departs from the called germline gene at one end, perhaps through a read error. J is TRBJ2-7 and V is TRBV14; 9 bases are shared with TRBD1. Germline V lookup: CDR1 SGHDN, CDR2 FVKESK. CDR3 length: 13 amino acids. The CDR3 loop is CASSGTGMIERYF. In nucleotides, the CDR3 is TGTGCCAGCAGCGGGACAGGGATGATTGAGCGGTACTTC.

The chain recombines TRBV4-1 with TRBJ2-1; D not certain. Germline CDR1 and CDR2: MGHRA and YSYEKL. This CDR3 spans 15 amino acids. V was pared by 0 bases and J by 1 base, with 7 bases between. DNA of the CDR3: TGCGCCAGCAGCCAAGATCGCGAGTCCTACAATGAGCAGTTCTTC. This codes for CASSQDRESYNEQFF.

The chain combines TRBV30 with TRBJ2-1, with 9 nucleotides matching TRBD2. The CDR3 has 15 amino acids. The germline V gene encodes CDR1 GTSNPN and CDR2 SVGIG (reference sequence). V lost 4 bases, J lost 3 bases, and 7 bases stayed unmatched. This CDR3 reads CAWKILAGNYNEQFF. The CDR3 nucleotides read TGTGCCTGGAAGATTCTAGCGGGGAACTACAATGAGCAGTTCTTC.

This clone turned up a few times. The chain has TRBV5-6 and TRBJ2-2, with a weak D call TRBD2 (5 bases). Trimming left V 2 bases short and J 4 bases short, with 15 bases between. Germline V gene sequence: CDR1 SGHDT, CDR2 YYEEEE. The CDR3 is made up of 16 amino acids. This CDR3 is CASSFSVRRSTGELFF. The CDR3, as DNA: TGTGCCAGCAGCTTCTCTGTCAGGAGGAGCACCGGGGAGCTGTTTTTT.

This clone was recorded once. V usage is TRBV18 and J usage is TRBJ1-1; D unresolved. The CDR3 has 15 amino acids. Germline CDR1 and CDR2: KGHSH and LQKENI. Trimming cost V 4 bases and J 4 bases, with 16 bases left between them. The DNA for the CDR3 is TGTGCCAGCTCACGGGTGGCGGGTTCGGGCACTGAAGCTTTCTTT. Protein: CASSRVAGSGTEAFF.

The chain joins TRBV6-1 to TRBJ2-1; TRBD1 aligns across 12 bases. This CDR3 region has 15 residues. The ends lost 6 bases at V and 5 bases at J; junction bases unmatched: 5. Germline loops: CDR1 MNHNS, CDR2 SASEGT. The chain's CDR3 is CASSLGQGANNEQFF. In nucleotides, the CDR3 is TGTGCCAGCAGCCTGGGACAGGGGGCCAACAATGAGCAGTTCTTC.

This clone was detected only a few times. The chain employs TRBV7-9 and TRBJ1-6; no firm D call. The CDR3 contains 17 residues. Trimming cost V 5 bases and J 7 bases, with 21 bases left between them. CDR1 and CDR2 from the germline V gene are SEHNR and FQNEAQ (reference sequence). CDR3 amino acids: CASSTGAVNRKNSPLHF. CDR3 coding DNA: TGTGCCAGCAGCACCGGAGCGGTCAACAGAAAGAATTCACCCCTCCACTTT.